The next 14 T cell receptor beta chains were all read from a single sample in a study of blood T cells in healthy people across ages. Then a second PCR, running roughly 7 to 11 cycles, was carried out with a sample-barcoded 5' primer and a J-beta primer mix. TCRdb reanalysed the 5' RACE reads using MiXCR and keeps one entry per CDR3 protein. The table records hundreds of thousands of distinct CDR3 sequences, about 34% of them present only once. Sequenced sample: blood. Receptor source: an elderly woman in good health.

For the CDR3, the DNA is TGTGCCTGGACTGAAGGACAGGCGGGCGGCTACACCTTC. Amino acid sequence: CAWTEGQAGGYTF. J is TRBJ1-2 and V is TRBV30; TRBD1 agrees at 7 bases. This CDR3 has 13 residues. CDR1 and CDR2 from the germline V gene are GTSNPN and SVGIG (reference sequence). Germline trimming cut 4 bases from V and 8 bases from J; bases unmatched to any gene: 10.

This clonotype was counted many times. The gene calls are TRBV5-6 and TRBJ2-5, with 13 bases that match TRBD2. The CDR3 has 16 residues. V dropped 5 bases and J dropped 5; count of bases not matched to a gene: 9. Per germline, CDR1 SGHDT and CDR2 YYEEEE. For the CDR3, the DNA is TGTGCCAGCAGTTCCGGACTAGCGGGGGCCGGGGAGACCCAGTACTTC. It codes for CASSSGLAGAGETQYF.

This clonotype has a count of ten or more. A junction boundary mismatches the germline segment, possibly from a read error. V is TRBV4-3 and J is TRBJ2-3; D uncertain. The CDR3 runs to 13 residues. In germline, CDR1 is LGHNA, CDR2 YSLEER. DNA of the CDR3: TGCACCAGCAGCCACGACGGTACAGATACGCAGTATTTT. Translating gives CTSSHDGTDTQYF.

Many counts were recorded for this clonotype. The gene calls are TRBV6-5 and TRBJ2-7; D gene unclear. Trimming cost V 3 bases and J 5 bases, with 5 bases left between them. Germline CDR1 and CDR2: MNHEY and SVGAGI. This CDR3 spans 11 amino acids. The CDR3 DNA is TGTGCCAGCAGTTATACAGACGAGCAGTACTTC. It encodes CASSYTDEQYF.

This clonotype was detected a few times. The gene calls are TRBV27 and TRBJ1-1, with unresolved D. The CDR3 extends over 11 amino acids. Deletions cut 9 bases from V and 3 bases from J, with 8 bases between. The germline CDR1 and CDR2 sequences are MNHEY and SMNVEV (reference sequence). This CDR3 is CASRSYTEAFF. DNA of the CDR3: TGTGCCAGTAGGTCGTACACTGAAGCTTTCTTT.

This clonotype was observed at least ten times. This sequence joins TRBV5-1 and TRBJ1-6, with D tentatively TRBD1 (5 bases). V lost 3 bases and J lost 6, with 13 bases in between. Germline CDR1 SGHRS, CDR2 YFSETQ. This CDR3 region has 15 residues. The chain's CDR3 is CASSSGGLFNSPLHF. In DNA, the CDR3 is TGCGCCAGCAGCTCCGGGGGACTTTTTAATTCACCCCTCCACTTT.

This clonotype showed up many times. This chain joins TRBV20-1 and TRBJ2-5, with 7 bases that match TRBD1. The CDR3 totals 16 residues. V trimming: 3 bases; J trimming: 4 bases; junction bases outside the gene matches: 14. Germline assignment: CDR1 DFQATT and CDR2 SNEGSKA (reference sequence). CDR3 nucleotide sequence: TGCAGTGCTAGTGCCTCAAGAGGGGGCCGGGGAGAGACCCAGTACTTC. Translation gives CSASASRGGRGETQYF.

The V call is TRBV30, the J call TRBJ1-6; no reliable D call. From germline, CDR1 is GTSNPN and CDR2 SVGIG (reference sequence). The CDR3 is 17 amino acids. V gave up 1 base and J gave up 3 bases, with 16 bases separating them. The CDR3 protein is CAWSAISPNHYNSPLHF. In nucleotides, the CDR3 is TGTGCCTGGAGTGCCATCAGTCCGAATCACTATAATTCACCCCTCCACTTT.

This clonotype was seen only a few times. A clone one base away is much larger, so this may be a read error. The CDR3 loop reads CASSASGGGSDEQFF. The CDR3 nucleotides read TGTGCCAGCAGTGCTAGCGGGGGGGGGAGCGATGAGCAGTTCTTC. J is TRBJ2-1 and V is TRBV12-3 or TRBV12-4; TRBD2 matches at 12 bases. The CDR3 contains 15 residues. Trimming took 5 bases from V and 8 from J; bases not matched to a gene: 7.

Worth noting for this clonotype: Just one base apart from a much larger clone, this may be a read error. The gene calls are TRBV27 and TRBJ2-5, with 13 bases fitting TRBD2. The trim removed 4 bases at V and 5 bases at J, leaving 4 bases unmatched. CDR1 is MNHEY and CDR2 is SMNVEV in the germline V gene (reference sequence). This CDR3 is 15 amino acids long. In nucleotides, the CDR3 is TGTGCCAGCAGTTCGACTAGCGGGGGGTCGGAGACCCAGTACTTC. Translated: CASSSTSGGSETQYF.

As for this clonotype: This sequence may be a read error, since a much larger clone differs from it by one base. The chain employs TRBV5-6 and TRBJ2-1, with D tentatively TRBD1 (6 bases). The germline CDR1 and CDR2 sequences are SGHDT and YYEEEE. The CDR3 has 14 amino acids. CDR3 sequence: CASSLVDSNNKQFF. The CDR3 DNA sequence: TGTGCCAGCAGCTTGGTGGACAGCAACAATAAGCAGTTCTTC.

The chain has TRBV5-1 and TRBJ2-7; D gene ambiguous. Germline V gives CDR1 SGHRS, CDR2 YFSETQ. This CDR3 has 13 amino acids. Deletions cut 5 bases from V and 1 base from J, with 10 bases between. The chain's CDR3 is CASRQDGSYEQYF. DNA for the CDR3: TGCGCCAGCAGGCAGGATGGGTCCTACGAGCAGTACTTC.

This clonotype was found many times. The chain couples TRBV28 to TRBJ1-2; 8 bases align to TRBD1. Germline V gene lookup returns CDR1 MDHEN and CDR2 SYDVKM. CDR3 length equals 15 residues. Trimming cost V 1 base and J 5 bases; bases outside gene matches: 6. The CDR3 here is CASSLSPGGRYGYTF. Written as DNA, the CDR3 is TGTGCCAGCAGTTTATCCCCAGGGGGCAGGTATGGCTACACCTTC.

This clonotype has more than one count but fewer than ten. This chain connects TRBV18 to TRBJ2-7; 8 bases match TRBD2. The CDR3 spans 15 residues. The J segment lost 4 bases and the V segment lost 6 bases, leaving 11 bases of the junction unmatched. The V gene's germline CDR1 is KGHSH and CDR2 LQKENI. CDR3 sequence reads: CASSGGGGSRYEQYF. The CDR3 nucleotides read TGTGCCAGCTCCGGTGGCGGGGGGTCGAGATACGAGCAGTACTTC.